What follows are 30 T cell receptor beta chains derived from one specimen sequenced in a study of blood T cell repertoires in COVID-19. The assay was immunoSEQ multiplex PCR, and TCRdb's table has in-frame clones only and misses some. The repertoire has around 200,000 clones, approximately 87% of them found once; the top ten carry 3.7%. Sequencing input: peripheral blood. Source of these receptors: a man in his late teens or twenties with active or convalescent COVID-19.

This clone was recorded a few times. The CDR3 loop reads CASSYRQGYGYTF. CDR3 nucleotide sequence: TGTGCCAGCAGTTACAGGCAGGGATATGGCTACACCTTC. The chain carries TRBV6-5 and TRBJ1-2; weak D call: TRBD1 (5 bases). The germline V and J ends were trimmed by 2 bases and 5 bases, with 9 bases remaining between them. In germline, CDR1 is MNHEY, CDR2 SVGAGI. This CDR3 is 13 amino acids long.

This chain links TRBV12-3 or TRBV12-4 with TRBJ2-5, with D possibly being TRBD1 (5 bases). The V end lost 6 bases, the J end lost 4 bases, and 9 bases lay between the germline ends. This CDR3 has 12 residues. CDR3 sequence (DNA): TGTGCCAGCAGCAGGGCCGGAGAGACCCAGTACTTC. As protein: CASSRAGETQYF.

The chain recombines TRBV9 with TRBJ2-5, with D perhaps matching TRBD1 (6 bases). Germline CDR1 reads SGDLS; CDR2 reads YYNGEE. The CDR3 loop spans 17 amino acids. Trimming stripped 0 bases from V and 7 bases from J, with 22 bases between. In DNA, the CDR3 is TGTGCCAGCAGCGTAGGAAGCAGGGCAGGGGCTGGGGGGACCCAGTACTTC. This gives the protein CASSVGSRAGAGGTQYF.

V gene TRBV10-2 combines with J gene TRBJ1-1; a possible D gene is TRBD1 (6 bases). Per the germline V gene, CDR1 is WSHSY and CDR2 is SAAADI. The CDR3 runs 13 residues. V was trimmed by 6 bases and J by 13 bases, leaving 21 bases between them. The CDR3 loop reads CASRNRDTASGFF. In DNA, the CDR3 is TGCGCCAGCAGGAACCGGGACACCGCAAGTGGTTTCTTT.

The chain employs TRBV5-1 and TRBJ1-1; no clear D gene. The length of the CDR3 is 13 residues. Germline lookup yields CDR1 SGHRS and CDR2 YFSETQ. V lost 4 bases and J lost 8, with 15 bases in between. Here the CDR3 DNA reads TGCGCCAGCAGCCCGCAAGTTCAGGCCGAAGCTTTCTTT. It yields the protein CASSPQVQAEAFF.

V usage is TRBV5-1 and J usage is TRBJ2-1; TRBD1 aligns across 12 bases. There are 15 residues in the CDR3. The germline V gene encodes CDR1 SGHRS and CDR2 YFSETQ. The junction had 4 bases not matched to a gene; V was cut back by 1 base and J by 8 bases. In nucleotides, the CDR3 is TGCGCCAGCAGCTTGACCGGGACAGGGGGCGATGAGCAGTTCTTC. Protein: CASSLTGTGGDEQFF. The variable domain in full, with the rest retrieved from reference TRBV5-1 and TRBJ2-1, is KAGVTQTPRYLIKTRGQQVTLSCSPISGHRSVSWYQQTPGQGLQFLFEYFSETQRNKGNFPGRFSGRQFSNSRSEMNVSTLELGDSALYLCASSLTGTGGDEQFFGPGTRLTVL.

This chain's CDR3 is CASSQARFYSSGRGNTGELFF. The CDR3 region has the DNA TGCGCCAGCAGCCAAGCTCGGTTCTATTCCTCCGGGAGGGGAAACACCGGGGAGCTGTTTTTT. The chain carries TRBV4-3 and TRBJ2-2, with 8 nucleotides matching TRBD2. V shed 1 base and J 2 bases; nucleotides not matched to a gene: 18. The germline V gene has CDR1 LGHNA and CDR2 YSLEER. This CDR3 region has 21 residues.

In its sample, this clone was seen once. This sample includes further DNA sequences coding for the same CDR3. The rearrangement links TRBV7-9 to TRBJ1-2; 12 positions agree with TRBD1. Looked up from germline, CDR1 is SEHNR and CDR2 is FQNEAQ (reference sequence). The CDR3 consists of 15 residues. Unmatched junction bases numbered 2, after V lost 0 bases and J lost 6 bases. The CDR3 is CASSLAGTGGDGYTF. For the CDR3, the DNA is TGTGCCAGCAGCTTAGCGGGGACAGGGGGCGATGGCTACACCTTC. The full variable domain, in which reference TRBV7-9 and TRBJ1-2 provide the parts outside the CDR3, is DTGVSQNPRHKITKRGQNVTFRCDPISEHNRLYWYRQTLGQGPEFLTYFQNEAQLEKSRLLSDRFSAERPKGSFSTLEIQRTEQGDSAMYLCASSLAGTGGDGYTFGSGTRLTVV.

This rearrangement joins TRBV6-1 to TRBJ2-1; D call uncertain. Germline lookup yields CDR1 MNHNS and CDR2 SASEGT. V lost 3 bases and J lost 2, with 11 bases in between. The CDR3 has 15 residues. The CDR3 DNA reads as TGTGCCAGCAGTGACCGGGTCGCCGCCTACAATGAGCAGTTCTTC. Protein product: CASSDRVAAYNEQFF.

This clone was observed once. The rearrangement joins TRBV5-4 to TRBJ2-2, with 11 bases identical to TRBD1. Germline CDR1 reads SGHNT; CDR2 reads YYREEE (reference sequence). This CDR3 is built from 14 residues. J gave up 7 bases and V 5 bases, and 4 bases lay outside the gene matches. The CDR3 nucleotides read TGTGCCAGCAGGCGGACAGGGGGCGGCGGGGAGCTGTTTTTT. Translating it yields CASRRTGGGGELFF.

This clone has just a few counts. CDR3 coding DNA: TGTGCCAGCAGTGAAGCGTCTACAGGGTCCGGCTATGGCTACACCTTC. Translation gives CASSEASTGSGYGYTF. The chain employs TRBV2 and TRBJ1-2; D might be TRBD1 (6 bases). The CDR3 runs to 16 residues. V lost 0 bases and J lost 4, with 15 bases in between. Germline loops: CDR1 SNHLY, CDR2 FYNNEI.

The J gene is TRBJ2-5, the V gene TRBV7-2; the match to TRBD2 covers 10 bases. The CDR3 extends over 16 amino acids. The V segment lost 5 bases and the J segment 0 bases; nucleotides outside the gene matches: 6. Looked up from germline, CDR1 is SGHTA and CDR2 is FQGNSA. The CDR3 is CASSPGAGGYQETQYF. The DNA for the CDR3 is TGTGCCAGCAGCCCGGGAGCGGGGGGGTACCAAGAGACCCAGTACTTC.

This sequence joins TRBV29-1 and TRBJ2-2; D gene ambiguous. V shed 2 bases and J shed 4 bases, with 14 bases lying between them. Germline V CDR1 and CDR2: SQVTM, ANQGSEA. The CDR3 is 15 residues long. CDR3 DNA sequence: TGCAGCGTTGAAAAATCCGGAGCTGCCACCGGGGAGCTGTTTTTT. This sequence encodes CSVEKSGAATGELFF.

CDR3 sequence: CASSLEGTSGSVRYF. CDR3 sequence (DNA): TGTGCCAGCAGCTTAGAAGGGACTAGCGGGAGTGTTCGGTATTTT. The V call is TRBV11-3, the J call TRBJ2-3; 14 positions match TRBD2. The CDR3 is made up of 15 amino acids. The germline CDR1 and CDR2 sequences are SGHNT and YENEEA. V was clipped by 0 bases and J by 14 bases; unmatched bases: 7.

J is TRBJ1-4 and V is TRBV19, with D perhaps TRBD1 (5 bases). The CDR3 runs 14 residues. V lost 5 bases and J 6 bases, leaving 13 bases between the germline ends. Germline V lookup: CDR1 LNHDA, CDR2 SQIVND (reference sequence). The CDR3 coding sequence is TGTGCCAGTAGTTACGGGGGGAAGGATGAAAAACTGTTTTTT. Protein: CASSYGGKDEKLFF.

This chain links TRBV7-3 with TRBJ1-1; 10 bases line up with TRBD1. The junction had 8 bases not matched to a gene; V was cut back by 5 bases and J by 5 bases. The CDR3 totals 15 residues. CDR1 is SGHTA, CDR2 FQGTGA, per germline. The CDR3 DNA reads TGTGCCAGCAGCGCCCAGGGACAGGGGAGGACTGAAGCTTTCTTT. Translation: CASSAQGQGRTEAFF.

The gene calls are TRBV1 and TRBJ1-1. TRBV1 is tagged as a pseudogene. This CDR3 comprises 17 residues. As DNA, the CDR3 is TGCACCAGCAGCCAAGGCGGGGGACGTGCCAGGGCCACTGAAGCTTTCTTT. This encodes CTSSQGGGRARATEAFF.

The table lists this clone with a few counts. V and J are TRBV21-1 and TRBJ2-6; the listed D gene, TRBD1, was not tested against the DNA. TRBV21-1 is a pseudogene segment. The CDR3 is 19 residues long. The CDR3 DNA reads as TGTGCCAGCAGCAAAGTTAGGGGACAGGGGACCCCCGGGGCCAACGTCCTGACTTTC. It encodes CASSKVRGQGTPGANVLTF.

V gene TRBV18 combines with J gene TRBJ2-2; the D gene is possibly TRBD2 (6 bases). Germline V CDR1 and CDR2: KGHSH, LQKENI. Deletions cut 0 bases from V and 6 bases from J, with 14 bases between. This CDR3 is built from 16 residues. As DNA, the CDR3 is TGTGCCAGCTCACCACCGGGACTTCGGTCGGCCGGGGAGCTGTTTTTT. Protein product: CASSPPGLRSAGELFF.

The J gene is TRBJ2-3, the V gene TRBV11-3, with 8 positions matching TRBD2. The junction had 6 bases not matched to a gene; V was cut back by 5 bases and J by 5 bases. The length of the CDR3 is 14 residues. Germline CDR1 and CDR2: SGHNT and YENEEA. The CDR3 coding sequence is TGTGCCAGCAGCCCCGGACTAGCTGGAGATACGCAGTATTTT. Residues: CASSPGLAGDTQYF.

The chain employs TRBV3-1 (or the pseudogene TRBV3-2) and TRBJ1-1; no clear D. V lost 1 base and J lost 5, with 11 bases in between. Germline CDR1 LGHDT, CDR2 YNNKEL (reference sequence). The CDR3 contains 14 residues. The CDR3 here is CASSQAALLTEAFF. The CDR3 DNA reads as TGTGCCAGCAGCCAAGCCGCGCTATTAACTGAAGCTTTCTTT.

The V call is TRBV14, the J call TRBJ2-2; perhaps TRBD2 as D (6 bases). Trimming cost V 0 bases and J 4 bases, with 12 bases left between them. CDR1 is SGHDN, CDR2 FVKESK, per germline. This CDR3 contains 16 residues. The CDR3 nucleotides are TGTGCCAGCAGCCAAGACGAGCGGCGGGGCACCGGGGAGCTGTTTTTT. As protein: CASSQDERRGTGELFF. The full variable domain, completed using reference TRBV14 and TRBJ2-2, is EAGVTQFPSHSVIEKGQTVTLRCDPISGHDNLYWYRRVMGKEIKFLLHFVKESKQDESGMPNNRFLAERTGGTYSTLKVQPAELEDSGVYFCASSQDERRGTGELFFGEGSRLTVL.

This CDR3 reads CASSVGTGESYEQYF. The DNA for the CDR3 is TGTGCCAGCAGCGTAGGAACGGGAGAGTCCTACGAGCAGTACTTC. This chain joins TRBV9 and TRBJ2-7; D is possibly TRBD2 (6 bases). The CDR3 covers 15 residues. Germline loops: CDR1 SGDLS, CDR2 YYNGEE. Trimming took off 0 bases at V and 1 base at J, with 11 bases between the two ends.

This chain connects TRBV5-1 to TRBJ1-2, with 7 bases that match TRBD1. The CDR3 covers 14 residues. Germline trimming cut 7 bases from V and 4 bases from J; bases unmatched to any gene: 10. CDR1 and CDR2 from the germline V gene are SGHRS and YFSETQ. CDR3 protein: CASQASTGTYGYTF. In DNA, the CDR3 is TGCGCCAGCCAGGCATCGACAGGGACCTATGGCTACACCTTC.

The chain is built from TRBV5-6 and TRBJ1-6; 8 nucleotides agree with TRBD1. CDR1 and CDR2 (germline): SGHDT, YYEEEE. This CDR3 region has 16 residues. Losses at the gene ends were 3 bases for V and 8 bases for J; bases not matched to a gene: 10. For the CDR3, the DNA is TGTGCCAGCAGCTCGGACCTAGGGACAGGAGATTCACCCCTCCACTTT. Protein sequence: CASSSDLGTGDSPLHF.

This rearrangement joins TRBV5-6 to TRBJ1-6; D possibly corresponds to TRBD1 (5 bases). The V end was cut by 0 bases, the J end by 10 bases, with 11 bases between. In germline, CDR1 is SGHDT, CDR2 YYEEEE. There are 14 residues in the CDR3. The CDR3 DNA follows: TGTGCCAGCAGCTTGGCCGGGGGTGGGTCACCCCTCCACTTT. Its protein product is CASSLAGGGSPLHF. Full variable domain (outside the CDR3, taken from reference TRBV5-6 and TRBJ1-6): DAGVTQSPTHLIKTRGQQVTLRCSPKSGHDTVSWYQQALGQGPQFIFQYYEEEERQRGNFPDRFSGHQFPNYSSELNVNALLLGDSALYLCASSLAGGGSPLHFGNGTRLTVT.

This chain connects TRBV21-1 to TRBJ2-4; no check of the table's D call, TRBD1, against the DNA was made. TRBV21-1 is described as a pseudogene. The CDR3 is 16 amino acids. CDR3 sequence: CASSKVRQGARNIQYF. In DNA, the CDR3 is TGTGCCAGCAGCAAAGTCAGACAGGGGGCAAGAAACATTCAGTACTTC.

This clone was found once. The rearrangement joins TRBV29-1 to TRBJ2-1; tentative D call: TRBD2 (6 bases). V was cut by 6 bases and J by 5 bases, with 11 bases left in between. The CDR3 sequence is 12 residues long. Germline V gene data show CDR1 as SQVTM and CDR2 as ANQGSEA. The CDR3 nucleotides read TGCAGCGTACCCGCTAGCGACAATGAGCAGTTCTTC. Protein: CSVPASDNEQFF.

The rearrangement uses TRBV12-3 or TRBV12-4 and TRBJ2-5, with D unclear. The CDR3 has 12 amino acids. The V gene lost 3 bases and the J gene lost 4 bases, with 6 bases spanning the gap. DNA for the CDR3: TGTGCCAGCAGTTTCATTCCAGAGACCCAGTACTTC. Protein sequence: CASSFIPETQYF.

This clone was observed a single time. The chain recombines TRBV5-1 with TRBJ2-3, with 13 bases aligning to TRBD2. The V and J ends lost 2 bases and 4 bases, in that order; junction bases with no gene match: 4. CDR1 is SGHRS, CDR2 YFSETQ, per germline. The CDR3 consists of 16 residues. The CDR3 region has the DNA TGCGCCAGCAGCTTCGGGACTAGCGGGGCATCAGATACGCAGTATTTT. It encodes CASSFGTSGASDTQYF.